These 12 T cell receptor beta chains originate from one sample sequenced in a study of cytomegalovirus exposure and HLA in healthy donors. Primers for the PCR totalled 60 Vbeta and 13 Jbeta. Profiled with immunoSEQ multiplex PCR; TCRdb holds only in-frame clones, not every one. The profile covers 200,000 to 250,000 clones, with roughly 82% appearing a single time and 5% to 6% taken by the ten largest. The sequencing sample was made of PBMCs. The source of these receptors is a woman between 35 and 50 years old in good health and CMV-seropositive.

This clone was recorded a few times. V gene TRBV4-3 combines with J gene TRBJ2-6; D is unresolved. CDR3 length equals 17 residues. V was cut by 0 bases and J by 2 bases, with 11 bases left in between. Germline-derived CDR1 and CDR2 are LGHNA and YSLEER. This CDR3 reads CASSQDRRLAGANVLTF. CDR3 nucleotides: TGCGCCAGCAGCCAAGATAGGCGGCTGGCTGGGGCCAACGTCCTGACTTTC.

This chain uses TRBV28 with TRBJ2-3; a possible D gene is TRBD1 (5 bases). Germline CDR1 is MDHEN and CDR2 is SYDVKM. V dropped 8 bases and J dropped 6 bases, with 15 bases sitting between them. This CDR3 is 13 amino acids long. CDR3 loop: CASGPPGLDTQYF. The CDR3 DNA follows: TGTGCCAGCGGTCCTCCAGGGTTGGATACGCAGTATTTT.

This chain connects TRBV4-2 to TRBJ2-2, with D tentatively TRBD2 (6 bases). V lost 0 bases and J lost 0, with 11 bases in between. CDR1 is LGHNA and CDR2 is YNFKEQ in the germline V gene. There are 17 residues in the CDR3. CDR3 loop: CASSQERDSANTGELFF. CDR3 sequence (DNA): TGTGCCAGCAGCCAAGAACGGGACTCCGCGAACACCGGGGAGCTGTTTTTT.

Of note for this clone: The germline gene is not matched at one end of the junction; a read error may be the cause. J is TRBJ2-1 and V is TRBV13, with 13 bases lining up with TRBD2. CDR3 length: 15 residues. CDR1 PRHDT and CDR2 FYEKMQ come from the germline V gene (reference sequence). As DNA, the CDR3 is TGTGCCAGCAGCCTAGGACTAGCGGGAGCGGGGAAGCAGTTCTTC. Translation: CASSLGLAGAGKQFF.

The chain has TRBV9 and TRBJ2-1; D is unclear. CDR3 size: 13 residues. V shed 0 bases and J shed 9 bases, with 10 bases lying between them. Germline CDR1 SGDLS, CDR2 YYNGEE. CDR3 amino acids: CASSVANGGEQFF. The CDR3, as DNA: TGTGCCAGCAGCGTAGCTAACGGCGGTGAGCAGTTCTTC.

On this clone: The sample holds other DNA sequences that translate to the same CDR3. V and J are TRBV5-6 and TRBJ1-1, with D uncertain. Per the germline V gene, CDR1 is SGHDT and CDR2 is YYEEEE. V was clipped by 0 bases and J by 5 bases, with 8 bases between them. The CDR3 has 13 amino acids. CDR3 region: CASSLGRGTEAFF. CDR3 nucleotide sequence: TGTGCCAGCAGCTTGGGCCGGGGTACTGAAGCTTTCTTT. The full variable domain, with the rest looked up from reference TRBV5-6 and TRBJ1-1, is DAGVTQSPTHLIKTRGQQVTLRCSPKSGHDTVSWYQQALGQGPQFIFQYYEEEERQRGNFPDRFSGHQFPNYSSELNVNALLLGDSALYLCASSLGRGTEAFFGQGTRLTVV.

The V call is TRBV7-7, the J call TRBJ2-1; TRBD1 aligns across 7 bases. CDR1 is SSHAT and CDR2 is FNYEAQ in the germline V gene (reference sequence). The CDR3 runs 17 residues. J lost 4 bases, V lost 1 base, and 10 bases had no gene match. This CDR3 is CASSLGRGAGGYNEQFF. CDR3 sequence (DNA): TGTGCCAGCAGCTTAGGTCGAGGGGCAGGGGGTTACAATGAGCAGTTCTTC.

The J gene is TRBJ2-2, the V gene TRBV6-6, with D perhaps TRBD1 (5 bases). The CDR3 consists of 14 residues. The germline V and J ends were trimmed by 6 bases and 1 base, with 9 bases remaining between them. Germline values: CDR1 MNHNY, CDR2 SVGAGI (reference sequence). In DNA form, the CDR3 reads TGTGCCAGCAGGACAGACAAGAACACCGGGGAGCTGTTTTTT. Amino acid sequence: CASRTDKNTGELFF.

In its sample, this clone was seen once. The chain uses TRBV28 and TRBJ1-2; 11 bases map to TRBD1. Germline lookup yields CDR1 MDHEN and CDR2 SYDVKM. V was pared by 4 bases and J by 2 bases, with 3 bases of the junction left unmatched. This CDR3 spans 15 amino acids. The CDR3 coding sequence is TGTGCCAGCAGTTCCCGGGACAGGGGGAACTATGGCTACACCTTC. Its protein is CASSSRDRGNYGYTF.

The chain is built from TRBV4-1 and TRBJ1-3; possible D gene TRBD1, 5 bases. Germline V CDR1 and CDR2: MGHRA, YSYEKL. V dropped 2 bases and J dropped 2 bases, with 19 bases sitting between them. This CDR3 is built from 18 residues. DNA of the CDR3: TGCGCCAGCAGCCAATCTCCGGACATAAGTCGTCCTGGAAACACCATATATTTT. This gives the protein CASSQSPDISRPGNTIYF.

The chain has TRBV5-1 and TRBJ2-7, with 9 bases fitting TRBD1. Trimming cost V 2 bases and J 1 base; bases outside gene matches: 10. CDR3 size: 17 residues. The V gene's germline CDR1 is SGHRS and CDR2 YFSETQ. CDR3 loop: CASSFLDRGLGSYEQYF. The CDR3 DNA reads as TGCGCCAGCAGCTTTTTGGACAGGGGTCTTGGGTCCTACGAGCAGTACTTC.

This rearrangement joins TRBV10-3 to TRBJ2-7; D is perhaps TRBD2 (5 bases). V dropped 2 bases and J dropped 9 bases, with 14 bases sitting between them. The germline CDR1 and CDR2 sequences are ENHRY and SYGVKD. The CDR3 extends over 13 amino acids. The CDR3 protein is CAISEEPLRGQYF. The DNA for the CDR3 is TGTGCCATCAGTGAGGAGCCGCTACGGGGGCAGTACTTC.